Listed here are 27 T cell receptor beta chains from one sample, sequenced in a study of T-cell reconstitution after alpha-beta-depleted transplantation in children (dated by TCRdb to the mid-2010s). Library prep was done by PCR. The instrument given in TCRdb is Illumina HiSeq 2500. TCR library preparation used molecular barcoding, with unique molecular identifiers applied to normalize quantification of the TCRbeta repertoire. TCRdb ran its own pipeline on the public reads, namely fastp trimming at Q25 and MiXCR clone calling, and kept in-frame beta chains. CDR3 protein sequences are deduplicated, and each keeps its most common genes and DNA. The sample yields about 400,000 distinct CDR3 sequences; about 20% were counted once. Of the sample, around 3.9% falls within the top ten clones. The sequencing used PBMCs from the stem cell graft donor, collected from the stem cell graft. These receptors were obtained from a human donor who donated a stem cell graft to a child with acute myeloid leukemia.

This clonotype was seen only a few times. The CDR3 loop is CSTDTQYF. CDR3 in DNA: TGCAGCACAGATACGCAGTATTTT. This chain uses TRBV29-1 with TRBJ2-3, with D unclear. The CDR3 loop spans 8 amino acids. The germline V gene encodes CDR1 SQVTM and CDR2 ANQGSEA. Trimming took off 8 bases at V and 3 bases at J, with 0 bases between the two ends.

This clonotype was detected a few times. The chain links TRBV15 to TRBJ2-1; no clear D gene. This CDR3 comprises 16 residues. Germline CDR1 LNHNV, CDR2 YYDKDF (reference sequence). V was trimmed by 4 bases and J by 0 bases, leaving 13 bases between them. CDR3 protein: CATSTPPVSSYNEQFF. CDR3 bases: TGTGCCACCAGCACACCTCCAGTGAGCTCCTACAATGAGCAGTTCTTC.

This clonotype was found a few times. CDR3 nucleotide sequence: TGTGCCAGCAGTTTATCATGGGTTGAGGGTGGGGCAGGGGACCAACAAGAGACCCAGTACTTC. Protein: CASSLSWVEGGAGDQQETQYF. The V call is TRBV28, the J call TRBJ2-5, with D perhaps matching TRBD1 (6 bases). Germline V gene sequence: CDR1 MDHEN, CDR2 SYDVKM. The V and J ends lost 1 base and 2 bases respectively, with 29 bases between them. There are 21 residues in the CDR3.

The chain carries TRBV7-2 and TRBJ2-7; no definite D call. The ends were cut back, 5 bases at V and 0 bases at J, with 11 bases in the middle. Germline V gives CDR1 SGHTA, CDR2 FQGNSA. This CDR3 has 14 amino acids. CDR3 coding DNA: TGTGCCAGCAGCCGTGACACGTTCTCCTACGAGCAGTACTTC. Amino acids: CASSRDTFSYEQYF.

This clonotype was counted only a few times. The V call is TRBV5-1, the J call TRBJ1-4, with TRBD1 as a possible D gene (5 bases). CDR1 and CDR2 from the germline V gene are SGHRS and YFSETQ. Trimming shortened V by 6 bases and J by 8 bases, and 8 bases separated the two germline ends. The CDR3 totals 11 residues. The CDR3 protein is CASTEGEKLFF. The CDR3 DNA follows: TGCGCCAGCACCGAGGGGGAAAAACTGTTTTTT.

This chain uses TRBV5-1 with TRBJ2-5, with D tentatively TRBD1 (5 bases). CDR1 and CDR2 from the germline V gene are SGHRS and YFSETQ. The CDR3 totals 11 residues. Trimming stripped 8 bases from V and 1 base from J, with 6 bases between. The CDR3 here is CASRGQETQYF. The CDR3 region has the DNA TGCGCCAGTAGGGGCCAAGAGACCCAGTACTTC.

This clonotype was recorded at least ten times. This rearrangement joins TRBV20-1 to TRBJ2-1; a possible D gene is TRBD2 (6 bases). Trimming left V 3 bases short and J 0 bases short, with 18 bases between. Per germline, CDR1 DFQATT and CDR2 SNEGSKA (reference sequence). The CDR3 length is 17 residues. The CDR3, as DNA: TGCAGTGCTAGTCCGCAACGGGAGAGGGGCTCCTACAATGAGCAGTTCTTC. Translating it yields CSASPQRERGSYNEQFF.

This clonotype occurred many times. This chain links TRBV7-3 with TRBJ2-7; D possibly corresponds to TRBD2 (6 bases). The germline V gene has CDR1 SGHTA and CDR2 FQGTGA. Trimming took 4 bases from V and 6 from J, leaving 13 bases between them. CDR3 size: 13 residues. This chain's CDR3 is CASSSLLAPEQYF. CDR3 bases: TGTGCCAGCAGCTCTTTACTAGCTCCCGAGCAGTACTTC.

V is TRBV9 and J is TRBJ2-1, with D uncertain. The CDR3 runs 12 residues. V was pared by 2 bases and J by 2 bases, with 2 bases between. The V gene's germline CDR1 is SGDLS and CDR2 YYNGEE. CDR3 sequence: CASSVTYNEQFF. The CDR3 coding sequence is TGTGCCAGCAGCGTGACCTACAATGAGCAGTTCTTC.

This clonotype showed up many times. The J gene is TRBJ2-1, the V gene TRBV4-2, with D possibly TRBD1 on 5 matching bases. V was cut by 3 bases and J by 1 base, with 10 bases left in between. CDR1 is LGHNA, CDR2 YNFKEQ, per germline. The CDR3 is 15 amino acids. DNA for the CDR3: TGTGCCAGCAGCCAGATCAGGGTGTCCTACAATGAGCAGTTCTTC. Its translation: CASSQIRVSYNEQFF.

CDR3 region: CASSLVIASTYNEQFF. Written as DNA, the CDR3 is TGCGCCAGCAGCTTAGTGATTGCGAGTACCTACAATGAGCAGTTCTTC. This sequence joins TRBV5-1 and TRBJ2-1; D is unclear. Germline CDR1 SGHRS, CDR2 YFSETQ. The length of the CDR3 is 16 residues. The V gene lost 2 bases and the J gene lost 2 bases, with 14 bases spanning the gap.

This rearrangement joins TRBV28 to TRBJ1-5; TRBD1 might be the D (6 bases). Germline CDR1 reads MDHEN; CDR2 reads SYDVKM. V lost 6 bases and J lost 7, with 16 bases in between. CDR3 length: 14 residues. CDR3 DNA: TGTGCCAGCAGCCCTACAGGGAATTGGCAGCCCCAGCATTTT. Translating it yields CASSPTGNWQPQHF.

The rearrangement uses TRBV5-4 and TRBJ1-5; D perhaps matches TRBD1 (6 bases). This CDR3 has 15 residues. V lost 0 bases and J lost 5, with 12 bases in between. CDR1 and CDR2 from the germline V gene are SGHNT and YYREEE (reference sequence). The CDR3 region has the DNA TGTGCCAGCAGCTTGGGGGGGGGCCGGGATCAGCCCCAGCATTTT. Encoded protein: CASSLGGGRDQPQHF. The full variable domain, its missing parts supplied by reference TRBV5-4 and TRBJ1-5, is ETGVTQSPTHLIKTRGQQVTLRCSSQSGHNTVSWYQQALGQGPQFIFQYYREEENGRGNFPPRFSGLQFPNYSSELNVNALELDDSALYLCASSLGGGRDQPQHFGDGTRLSIL.

This clonotype was detected ten times or more. The chain uses TRBV10-3 and TRBJ1-1, with D perhaps TRBD1 (5 bases). The CDR3 has 15 residues. Germline CDR1 and CDR2: ENHRY and SYGVKD. The ends were cut back, 4 bases at V and 0 bases at J, with 12 bases in the middle. The CDR3 DNA follows: TGTGCCATCAGTGTAGGGGACCGCTTGAACACTGAAGCTTTCTTT. Its protein is CAISVGDRLNTEAFF.

The V call is TRBV7-9, the J call TRBJ2-2, with D unclear. With 1 base removed from V and 6 bases from J, the gap between germline ends came to 12 bases. This CDR3 has 15 residues. Looked up from germline, CDR1 is SEHNR and CDR2 is FQNEAQ (reference sequence). CDR3 sequence: CASSLGSQGSGELFF. CDR3 sequence (DNA): TGTGCCAGCAGCTTAGGCAGCCAAGGGTCCGGGGAGCTGTTTTTT.

The chain carries TRBV3-1 and TRBJ2-4; the D is unclear. Germline V CDR1 and CDR2: LGHDT, YNNKEL (reference sequence). The germline V and J ends were trimmed by 1 base and 7 bases, with 5 bases remaining between them. The CDR3 runs 12 residues. CDR3 DNA: TGTGCCAGCAGCCAAGTCAATAACATTCAGTACTTC. Its translation: CASSQVNNIQYF.

As for this clonotype: One base away lies a much larger clone, so this may be a sequencing read error. This rearrangement joins TRBV20-1 to TRBJ2-1; 10 nucleotides line up with TRBD2. Germline V gene lookup returns CDR1 DFQATT and CDR2 SNEGSKA (reference sequence). The CDR3 runs to 18 residues. The CDR3 bases are TGCTGTGCTAGAGTCCTAGCGGGAGACCTTAGCTCCTACAATGAGCAGTTCTTC. Its translation: CCARVLAGDLSSYNEQFF.

There are many counts of this clonotype. J is TRBJ2-1 and V is TRBV29-1; D uncertain. Germline CDR1 is SQVTM and CDR2 is ANQGSEA. The CDR3 totals 12 residues. V shed 3 bases and J shed 3 bases, with 6 bases lying between them. The CDR3 region is CSVDISYNEQFF. The CDR3, as DNA: TGCAGCGTTGATATCAGCTACAATGAGCAGTTCTTC.

This clonotype has more than one count but fewer than ten. This chain uses TRBV5-1 with TRBJ2-7, with TRBD2 matching over 15 bases. Germline V gives CDR1 SGHRS, CDR2 YFSETQ. The CDR3 covers 17 residues. Trimming took 7 bases from V and 2 from J; bases not matched to a gene: 10. CDR3 loop: CASAQGLAGGQAYEQYF. DNA for the CDR3: TGCGCCAGCGCACAGGGACTAGCGGGAGGCCAAGCCTACGAGCAGTACTTC.

V gene TRBV12-3 or TRBV12-4 combines with J gene TRBJ1-1; TRBD1 might be the D (5 bases). Trimming removed 0 bases from V and 10 bases from J, with 21 bases in between. The length of the CDR3 is 16 residues. The CDR3 loop is CASSLAKTAFGVGAFF. CDR3 coding DNA: TGTGCCAGCAGTTTAGCGAAGACAGCCTTTGGCGTTGGAGCTTTCTTT.

The chain employs TRBV2 and TRBJ2-3, with 7 bases lining up with TRBD1. V gave up 7 bases and J gave up 6 bases; unmatched junction bases: 16. From germline, CDR1 is SNHLY and CDR2 FYNNEI. The CDR3 consists of 16 residues. The DNA for the CDR3 is TGTGCCAGCATACCGACGGGGACAGAACTCCCGGATACGCAGTATTTT. This translates into CASIPTGTELPDTQYF.

This clonotype was counted between two and nine times. This chain connects TRBV30 to TRBJ2-1; D uncertain. This CDR3 has 12 amino acids. CDR1 and CDR2 (germline): GTSNPN, SVGIG (reference sequence). Trimming left V 0 bases short and J 10 bases short, with 10 bases between. The DNA for the CDR3 is TGTGCCTGGAGTGTACCTGGAAAGGAGCAGTTCTTC. This codes for CAWSVPGKEQFF.

The V gene is TRBV18, the J gene TRBJ2-5; tentative D call: TRBD1 (6 bases). Trimming removed 5 bases at V and 2 bases at J, with 12 bases between. The CDR3 covers 14 residues. The V gene's germline CDR1 is KGHSH and CDR2 LQKENI. CDR3 nucleotide sequence: TGTGCCAGCTCAGGCCGGGACAAACAAGAGACCCAGTACTTC. Encoded protein: CASSGRDKQETQYF.

V is TRBV5-1 and J is TRBJ2-7; a weak D match, TRBD1 (5 bases). V shed 4 bases and J shed 4 bases, with 18 bases lying between them. Germline CDR1 and CDR2: SGHRS and YFSETQ. CDR3 length equals 15 residues. In DNA, the CDR3 is TGCGCCAGCAGCAAAGCAACAGGTCGTGGGTACGAGCAGTACTTC. It translates to CASSKATGRGYEQYF.

This clonotype appeared once. The chain combines TRBV7-9 with TRBJ2-1; maybe TRBD2 (6 bases). CDR3 length: 15 residues. The ends were cut back, 10 bases at V and 1 base at J, with 17 bases in the middle. Germline values: CDR1 SEHNR, CDR2 FQNEAQ (reference sequence). DNA of the CDR3: TGTGCCATCCATTTGGGAGGTCCTTCCTACAATGAGCAGTTCTTC. As protein: CAIHLGGPSYNEQFF.

This clonotype was seen at least ten times. The J gene is TRBJ2-1, the V gene TRBV9, with TRBD2 identical over 10 bases. Germline loops: CDR1 SGDLS, CDR2 YYNGEE. V dropped 3 bases and J dropped 5; count of bases not matched to a gene: 11. The CDR3 has 17 residues. As DNA, the CDR3 is TGTGCCAGCAGCGCCCGACTAGCGGGTGGGGGGGACAATGAGCAGTTCTTC. Translated: CASSARLAGGGDNEQFF.

This clonotype was detected a few times. The chain carries TRBV4-1 and TRBJ2-1, with D maybe TRBD1 (6 bases). CDR1 and CDR2 (germline): MGHRA, YSYEKL. Trimming removed 3 bases from V and 4 bases from J, with 13 bases in between. CDR3 length: 15 residues. The CDR3 nucleotides are TGCGCCAGCAGCCAGGAACCACAGGGTTACAATGAGCAGTTCTTC. Translating gives CASSQEPQGYNEQFF.